This T cell receptor beta chain comes out of a study of cytomegalovirus exposure and HLA in healthy donors (dated by TCRdb to 2015 to 2018). Regarding the research as a whole: An earlier analysis of about 530 of the donors reported roughly 300 Gb of sequence data and some 110 million unique TCR beta sequences obtained from 150 million to 200 million T cells. Rather than using new phenotypic data, the later analysis identified candidate immune exposures from TCR beta sequences and from how often those sequences occurred across donors. Along with the roughly 700-subject first cohort, a separate validation cohort of more than 90 different subjects was used. In a later genetic analysis, genome-wide SNP genotypes for about 55% of the roughly 700 donors were used, and that subset was treated as a discovery cohort. Typing coverage varied by locus: roughly 620-640 donors for A, B, C, DRB1 and DQB1; around 560 for DQA1; about 600 for DPA1; 450 to 480 for DPB1. The aim of the study was to test whether cataloging public T cell receptors could identify signatures of past pathogen exposure. HLA typing included class I and class II loci at four-digit resolution. Roughly five DR-DQ haplotypes were handled as single units for association and clustering because linkage in the cohort was strong. On average, about 200,000 unique TCR beta nucleotide sequences were sequenced per donor among 398 genotyped donors of the cohort, with about 19% of those sequences being non-productive. The study profiled the T cell repertoires of hundreds of subjects by immunosequencing and related them to cytomegalovirus serostatus. High-throughput TCR immunosequencing, statistical association of individual TCRs with disease status, and machine learning were combined to predict cytomegalovirus infection status. A later analysis re-examined previously published TCR beta repertoires from 600 to 700 donors and added high-resolution HLA genotyping to investigate patterns of TCR occurrence. The genetic ancestry cluster associated with self-reported Caucasian donors included 65% to 90% of the approximately 400 genotyped donors. Roughly 300 gigabases of sequencing data and around 90 million unique TCR sequences made up an early release that covered fewer than 650 HLA-typed donors. An earlier analysis of about 600 of the donors used high-throughput TCR beta sequencing to judge whether each TCR beta V gene segment behaved as functional or pseudogenic. Every repertoire in the discovery cohort had been generated on one and the same sequencing platform. Alongside the repertoire data, information on donor age, sex, ethnicity and CMV serostatus was compiled. Overall study results and their limits: In a later analysis, the rate of TCR association differed among HLA loci, with DRB1 alleles having the most associated TCRs and HLA-C alleles having the fewest. A further reported finding was that TCR beta sequences accurately predicted the HLA-A and HLA-B alleles for most subjects in the first cohort. Most CMV-associated TCR beta chains appeared to be HLA-restricted in a later analysis, and the HLA associations seemed to be driven largely by CMV exposure. Immune exposure information for the cohort was limited to CMV serostatus. Broadly in line with IMGT annotations, most TCR beta V segments showed up in productive rearrangements about 87% or about 30% of the time in an earlier analysis of 587 of the donors. The presence/absence analyses assumed that sequencing depth was roughly uniform across donors, and that assumption may not be true. A later analysis reported that several top co-occurrence clusters appeared linked to parvovirus B19, influenza, CMV and Epstein-Barr virus. Because HLA typing was missing for some donors at each locus, association tests included only the typed subset. Compared with the approximately 720-donor mean, donors in an Asian-associated ancestry cluster had fewer N-insertions in productive TCRs, according to a later genetic analysis. At a false discovery rate of 0.05, a later analysis linked under 20,000 TCR beta sequences to specific HLA alleles. Strong co-occurrence of HLA alleles, especially DR and DQ, made assigning TCR associations to individual alleles difficult. Linkage disequilibrium might explain the correlated functional status among segregating V segments, but an unknown experimental factor could not be ruled out. A cluster of highly shared sequence variants was judged likely to represent a technical artifact of the sequencing pipeline. The study gave a list of around 170 TCR beta chains associated with cytomegalovirus. The earlier analysis of a few hundred of the donors excluded over 15 rarely observed V segments, including chromosome 9 orphons, because counts were too low. In vitro tests confirmed that a few of the cytomegalovirus-associated TCR beta chains recognize cytomegalovirus antigens. An association between a missense DCLRE1C variant and V-gene and J-gene trimming of TCR beta chains was found in a later genetic analysis and replicated in an independent cohort. In a later analysis, HLA-associated TCR beta chains showed more clonal expansion and lower generation probabilities than non-associated chains that were equally common. Across donors, most TCR sequences were observed very rarely, whereas some public TCRs were present in many individuals. The classifier was reported to diagnose cytomegalovirus status with high specificity and sensitivity in both the original cohort and the validation cohort. Some IMGT-functional V segments, including TRBV6-2 and TRBV6-3, could not be distinguished by the 87-base-pair reads and were therefore excluded. This cohort had only TCR beta chains sequenced, and the lack of alpha or paired-chain data limited which features could be detected. The authors suggested that the approach could potentially be extended to other disease states and immunological phenotypes.

In total, fewer than 750 healthy bone marrow donors made up the cohort. All cohort members were sampled while nominally healthy, although unrecorded immune exposures were likely present. The donor tested CMV seropositive and was one of the 289 seropositive cohort members. A peripheral blood sample was provided by each donor, and peripheral blood mononuclear cells were used for TCR beta sequencing. The Qiagen DNeasy Blood Extraction Kit was used to extract genomic DNA from the blood cell samples. The junction shows trimming of 7 bases on V and 4 bases on J, and the gene matches do not reach 14 bases of it. The CDR1 and CDR2 encoded by the germline V gene are MDHEN and SYDVKM. The CDR3, cysteine through phenylalanine, is 17 amino acids long. Of all the DNA, just the CDR3 is kept, 51 bases in frame from base 1. On this clone itself: The target of this receptor is not known. Per-base quality was not reported, and no clone a single base away is much larger than it.

The library relied on the immunoSEQ multiplex PCR assay. A mixture of 60 forward primers for TCR Vbeta segments and 13 reverse primers for TCR Jbeta segments was used in the multiplex PCR. Amplification of the CDR3 region of rearranged TCR beta genes was performed with a multiplex PCR assay on genomic DNA. The amplified TCR beta libraries were sequenced on the Illumina HiSeq System as 87-base-pair reads. The authors processed their data as follows. Across the 666 repertoires, a later analysis counted some 81 million unique TCR beta chains, roughly 11 million of which were shared by at least two donors. To remove PCR and sequencing errors, raw reads were error-corrected and collapsed into unique sequences using a nearest-neighbor algorithm that merged closely related sequences. V, D and J gene segments were assigned by aligning CDR3 sequences to IMGT reference sequences. For a sequence to be retained, a match of at least six nucleotides to both a V gene segment and a J gene segment was required. A rearrangement counted as productive if the CDR3 had no stop codons and remained in frame with V and J, and every other rearrangement counted as non-productive. CDR3 was defined according to IMGT convention as the region running from the second conserved V-encoded cysteine to the conserved J-encoded phenylalanine. The earlier analysis of fewer than 700 of the donors excluded sequences that lacked an unambiguous match to a single V gene segment. In an earlier analysis of 450 to 700 of the donors, V segments were called functional above 56.7% productive rearrangements and were called segregating when the between-donor standard deviation exceeded 5%. To diagnose cytomegalovirus status from the catalog of TCR beta chain sequences, a statistical classification framework was built. In a later analysis, V and J genes were assigned by comparing TCR nucleotide sequences against IMGT/GENE-DB human TR gene sequences. Using the TCRdist pipeline, a later analysis assigned CDR3 sequences along with most-parsimonious VDJ recombination scenarios. In a later analysis, every TCR beta chain was defined by the combination of its CDR3 amino acid sequence and its V-gene family, and reads without a unique V-gene family were dropped. To address suspected cross-contamination and a sequencing artifact, a later analysis removed a few hundred highly shared, low-generation-probability nucleotide sequences. In a later analysis, a clonal expansion index was calculated for each public chain from normalized within-repertoire ranks of inferred template counts. In a later analysis, generation probabilities were computed with a VDJ recombination model fitted to out-of-frame rearrangements, and the resulting probabilities were checked against IGoR. A later analysis scored TCR-TCR, TCR-HLA and TCR-CMV co-occurrence with hypergeometric tests, applying a repertoire-size bias correction to TCR pairs. To estimate false discovery rates, a later analysis permuted the HLA or CMV assignments 20 times. In a later analysis, co-occurring TCRs were grouped using DBSCAN, and TCRdist sequence similarity was added for clustering within HLA-allele-positive subsets. Repertoires with fewer than 30,000 or more than 120,000 public chains, plus five repertoires with anomalous nucleotide sharing, were excluded from co-occurrence clustering. This immuneACCESS table, as held by TCRdb, lists in-frame sequences with V and J called but not all clones. Of the missing ones, under half trace to an unresolved V gene in checked studies; the others have no known cause. Clone size and V and J calls were adopted from that table, with D and trimming inferred from the DNA. The table for this sample lists about 85,000 clones; approximately 80% of them were counted only once. The ten top clones hold roughly 25% of the sample.

The sequenced sample consisted of PBMCs. The TCR was taken from a woman between 50 and 59 years old in good health and CMV-seropositive. Recombination linked TRBV28 to TRBJ2-3; 10 middle bases align to TRBD2. The DNA sequence follows: TGTGCCAGCAAACTAGCGGGACTGTTTGAGGGGTCAGATACGCAGTATTTT. The resulting protein is CASKLAGLFEGSDTQYF.